The 29 T cell receptor beta chains below come from one sample, sequenced in a study of CD8+ T cells in alopecia areata (dated by TCRdb to the late 2010s). Libraries were made using the immunoSEQ multiplex PCR assay. RNA was extracted from all samples and reverse transcribed into cDNA as template for TCR sequencing. TCRdb stores this immuneACCESS table with in-frame sequences only. Part of the clones is absent; in the studies checked, under half of the shortfall reflects unresolved V genes, and no reason is known for the rest. The sample profile shows about 13,000 clones; approximately 67% of them were found once. 5.5% to 8.5% of the sample is held by the ten biggest clonotypes. This specimen's time point label, interpreted: about 4 weeks on oral tofacitinib. This specimen's treatment or condition label, per the study, means: oral pan-JAK inhibitor, 5-10 mg twice daily. Lesional scalp punch biopsies and peripheral blood were obtained from alopecia areata patients.

Sequenced here: skin, sampled at week 4, from a patient treated with tofacitinib. The receptors come from a human donor with alopecia areata.

V gene TRBV11-2 combines with J gene TRBJ1-1, with TRBD1 as a possible D gene (6 bases). Germline CDR1 reads SGHAT; CDR2 reads FQNNGV. This CDR3 region has 13 residues. Trimming took 5 bases from V and 5 from J, leaving 12 bases between them. The DNA for the CDR3 is TGTGCCAGCAGCCCTTACAGGGAGACTGAAGCTTTCTTT. Translating gives CASSPYRETEAFF.

Written as DNA, the CDR3 is TGTGCCAGCAGTGAAGGAGGGGGACCCACAGATACGCAGTATTTT. Protein: CASSEGGGPTDTQYF. The V and J genes are TRBV2 and TRBJ2-3, with D tentatively TRBD1 (6 bases). The V and J ends lost 1 base and 2 bases respectively, with 10 bases between them. Germline assignment: CDR1 SNHLY and CDR2 FYNNEI. The CDR3 sequence is 15 residues long. Variable domain in full (rest from reference TRBV2 and TRBJ2-3): EPEVTQTPSHQVTQMGQEVILRCVPISNHLYFYWYRQILGQKVEFLVSFYNNEISEKSEIFDDQFSVERPDGSNFTLKIRSTKLEDSAMYFCASSEGGGPTDTQYFGPGTRLTVL.

This chain links TRBV18 with TRBJ1-6, with D possibly matching TRBD1 (5 bases). CDR1 and CDR2 from the germline V gene are KGHSH and LQKENI. The CDR3 covers 14 residues. The V and J ends lost 2 bases and 9 bases respectively, with 11 bases between them. The DNA of the CDR3 is TGTGCCAGCTCACCAGGGACGGACTTTTCACCCCTCCACTTT. Protein: CASSPGTDFSPLHF.

This clone was seen only a few times. The gene calls are TRBV2 and TRBJ2-4, with no clear D. Per germline, CDR1 SNHLY and CDR2 FYNNEI. There are 13 residues in the CDR3. V was clipped by 5 bases and J by 7 bases, with 12 bases between them. This CDR3 is CASSSDGSNIQYF. Here the CDR3 DNA reads TGTGCCAGCAGTTCGGACGGGTCTAACATTCAGTACTTC.

This clone was observed a few times. The CDR3 loop is CASSLGVREETQYF. CDR3 DNA sequence: TGTGCCAGCAGCCTCGGGGTAAGGGAAGAGACCCAGTACTTC. The chain couples TRBV7-2 to TRBJ2-5; D might be TRBD2 (5 bases). Per germline, CDR1 SGHTA and CDR2 FQGNSA. Trimming pared 5 bases from V and 3 bases from J, leaving 13 bases between. The CDR3 has 14 amino acids.

This chain joins TRBV7-9 and TRBJ2-7; 8 bases fit TRBD1. The CDR3 is 14 amino acids. CDR1 and CDR2 (germline): SEHNR, FQNEAQ (reference sequence). The V segment lost 5 bases and the J segment 1 base; nucleotides outside the gene matches: 4. DNA for the CDR3: TGTGCCAGCAGCCCACGGACAGGGTCCTACGAGCAGTACTTC. Its protein is CASSPRTGSYEQYF.

The chain uses TRBV7-9 and TRBJ1-1; no reliable D call. V was trimmed by 1 base and J by 9 bases, leaving 9 bases between them. The CDR3 is made up of 12 amino acids. Germline-derived CDR1 and CDR2 are SEHNR and FQNEAQ (reference sequence). The CDR3 sequence is CASSLGTLKAFF. DNA of the CDR3: TGTGCCAGCAGCTTAGGGACTTTGAAAGCTTTCTTT.

The chain joins TRBV11-2 to TRBJ2-1, with 12 bases fitting TRBD2. V lost 5 bases and J lost 4; bases outside the gene matches: 3. Germline V gene sequence: CDR1 SGHAT, CDR2 FQNNGV. This CDR3 has 15 amino acids. The CDR3 loop is CASSLAGGPYNEQFF. Written as DNA, the CDR3 is TGTGCCAGCAGCCTAGCGGGGGGGCCTTACAATGAGCAGTTCTTC.

The chain couples TRBV30 to TRBJ2-7, with D perhaps TRBD1 or TRBD2 (5 bases each). The CDR3 totals 12 residues. V lost 3 bases, J lost 3 bases, and 9 bases lay in between. From germline, CDR1 is GTSNPN and CDR2 SVGIG (reference sequence). CDR3 sequence (DNA): TGTGCCTGGAGGGGGGACCTCTACGAGCAGTACTTC. It translates to CAWRGDLYEQYF.

In its sample, this clone was seen a few times. This chain uses TRBV5-1 with TRBJ2-4, with D possibly TRBD1 on 5 matching bases. CDR3 length: 14 amino acids. V gave up 0 bases and J gave up 5 bases, with 9 bases separating them. Germline loops: CDR1 SGHRS, CDR2 YFSETQ. CDR3 protein: CASSLGQRENIQYF. CDR3 nucleotides: TGCGCCAGCAGCTTGGGACAGCGCGAAAACATTCAGTACTTC.

This clone was seen a few times. The chain links TRBV7-8 to TRBJ2-1; TRBD2 matches at 7 bases. The CDR3 has 18 amino acids. Germline values: CDR1 SGHVS, CDR2 FQNEAQ. Germline trimming cut 0 bases from V and 2 bases from J; bases unmatched to any gene: 10. CDR3 in amino acids: CASSLAHPLAVAYNEQFF. In nucleotides, the CDR3 is TGTGCCAGCAGCTTAGCGCATCCCCTAGCGGTCGCCTACAATGAGCAGTTCTTC.

The J gene is TRBJ2-7, the V gene TRBV21-1; TRBD2, as called in the table, went unchecked against the DNA. TRBV21-1 counts as a pseudogene. The CDR3 contains 17 residues. The CDR3 nucleotides read TGTGCCAGCAGCACTGGGACTAGCGGGGCCCACACCTACGAGCAGTACTTC. Translation: CASSTGTSGAHTYEQYF.

This chain uses TRBV4-3 with TRBJ1-4; D not resolved. This CDR3 comprises 11 residues. The germline V gene has CDR1 LGHNA and CDR2 YSLEER. The V and J ends lost 1 base and 10 bases respectively, with 4 bases between them. CDR3 amino acids: CASSQGRKLFF. The CDR3 region has the DNA TGCGCCAGCAGCCAAGGGAGAAAACTGTTTTTT.

The V gene is TRBV5-1, the J gene TRBJ2-1; D gene unclear. The CDR3 spans 15 residues. Germline CDR1 reads SGHRS; CDR2 reads YFSETQ. The ends were cut back, 4 bases at V and 9 bases at J, with 20 bases in the middle. CDR3 amino acids: CASSLQDPPLGEQFF. CDR3 nucleotides: TGCGCCAGCAGCCTCCAGGACCCCCCCCTTGGTGAGCAGTTCTTC.

This clone is labeled medium-sized (0.01 to 0.1%). This rearrangement joins TRBV15 to TRBJ1-5; unclear D gene. The CDR3 has 16 residues. Per germline, CDR1 LNHNV and CDR2 YYDKDF (reference sequence). The V end was cut by 5 bases, the J end by 2 bases, with 16 bases between. This CDR3 reads CATSPRPARGNQPQHF. CDR3 coding DNA: TGTGCCACCAGCCCTCGGCCAGCTCGGGGCAATCAGCCCCAGCATTTT. Together with reference TRBV15 and TRBJ1-5, the CDR3 gives the full variable domain: DAMVIQNPRYQVTQFGKPVTLSCSQTLNHNVMYWYQQKSSQAPKLLFHYYDKDFNNEADTPDNFQSRRPNTSFCFLDIRSPGLGDTAMYLCATSPRPARGNQPQHFGDGTRLSIL.

V gene TRBV11-2 combines with J gene TRBJ2-7; TRBD2 aligns across 7 bases. Trimming took 5 bases from V and 3 from J; bases not matched to a gene: 22. Germline CDR1 SGHAT, CDR2 FQNNGV. The CDR3 consists of 19 residues. The CDR3: CASSPVQRHSGASNYEQYF. The CDR3 region has the DNA TGTGCCAGCAGCCCTGTTCAAAGGCACAGCGGGGCTTCAAACTACGAGCAGTACTTC.

The chain combines TRBV5-4 with TRBJ1-1; 10 bases fit TRBD1. Germline CDR1 reads SGHNT; CDR2 reads YYREEE (reference sequence). Germline trimming cut 0 bases from V and 5 bases from J; bases unmatched to any gene: 7. The CDR3 consists of 16 residues. The CDR3 reads CASSLGQGARGTEAFF. In DNA, the CDR3 is TGTGCCAGCAGCTTGGGACAGGGGGCCCGTGGGACTGAAGCTTTCTTT.

This chain uses TRBV7-9 with TRBJ2-3; D gene ambiguous. Trimming removed 4 bases at V and 2 bases at J, with 10 bases between. The CDR3 sequence is 14 residues long. Germline assignment: CDR1 SEHNR and CDR2 FQNEAQ (reference sequence). CDR3 coding DNA: TGTGCCAGCAGCTCTTACGTTCTCACAGATACGCAGTATTTT. This gives the protein CASSSYVLTDTQYF.

V is TRBV14 and J is TRBJ2-3; no clear D gene. V lost 0 bases to trimming and J lost 5 bases, with 6 bases between them. The CDR3 consists of 13 residues. Germline V gene lookup returns CDR1 SGHDN and CDR2 FVKESK. The CDR3 DNA sequence: TGTGCCAGCAGCCAAGACTCGGGAGATACGCAGTATTTT. Its translation: CASSQDSGDTQYF.

This chain connects TRBV6-1 to TRBJ1-4; 8 bases are shared with TRBD1. J lost 7 bases, V lost 7 bases, and 5 bases had no gene match. The CDR3 covers 13 residues. From germline, CDR1 is MNHNS and CDR2 SASEGT. Here the CDR3 reads CASIRGLGEKLFF. The CDR3 DNA reads as TGTGCCAGCATCAGGGGGCTTGGTGAAAAACTGTTTTTT.

This clone was counted a few times. J is TRBJ2-7 and V is TRBV7-2, with TRBD2 identical over 10 bases. The CDR3 spans 13 residues. The junction had 3 bases not matched to a gene; V was cut back by 5 bases and J by 5 bases. Germline-derived CDR1 and CDR2 are SGHTA and FQGNSA. The CDR3: CASSQRGGDEQYF. For the CDR3, the DNA is TGTGCCAGCAGCCAGCGGGGGGGCGACGAGCAGTACTTC.

The chain joins TRBV19 to TRBJ2-1; 8 bases are a match to TRBD2. The V gene end was trimmed by 5 bases and the J gene end by 7 bases; junction bases not matched to a gene: 10. Looked up from germline, CDR1 is LNHDA and CDR2 is SQIVND (reference sequence). The CDR3 runs 15 residues. CDR3 in DNA: TGTGCCAGTAGTTTGTTAAGCGGGGGTTGGAATGAGCAGTTCTTC. This gives the protein CASSLLSGGWNEQFF.

The chain employs TRBV10-1 and TRBJ2-7; D unresolved. Germline CDR1 is WNHNN and CDR2 is SYGVQD (reference sequence). Trimming took off 0 bases at V and 7 bases at J, with 7 bases between the two ends. This CDR3 spans 12 amino acids. The CDR3 loop is CASSESPWEQYF. The CDR3 nucleotides read TGCGCCAGCAGTGAGTCCCCTTGGGAGCAGTACTTC.

The rearrangement links TRBV7-2 to TRBJ1-1; no firm D call. V was pared by 5 bases and J by 5 bases, with 12 bases between. This CDR3 has 13 amino acids. Germline V gene sequence: CDR1 SGHTA, CDR2 FQGNSA. DNA for the CDR3: TGTGCCAGCAGCCCCCGTGAAAGGACTGAAGCTTTCTTT. Translating gives CASSPRERTEAFF. The complete variable domain, with remaining parts taken from reference TRBV7-2 and TRBJ1-1, reads GAGVSQSPSNKVTEKGKDVELRCDPISGHTALYWYRQSLGQGLEFLIYFQGNSAPDKSGLPSDRFSAERTGGSVSTLTIQRTQQEDSAVYLCASSPRERTEAFFGQGTRLTVV.

This chain joins TRBV11-3 and TRBJ2-1; 11 bases map to TRBD2. V lost 5 bases to trimming and J lost 7 bases; unmatched junction nucleotides: 22. Per the germline V gene, CDR1 is SGHNT and CDR2 is YENEEA. The CDR3 covers 20 residues. CDR3 bases: TGTGCCAGCAGCCCCGTTTTTAATCTAGCGGGGGGTCTGATCCCAAATGAGCAGTTCTTC. Translating it yields CASSPVFNLAGGLIPNEQFF.

This chain links TRBV18 with TRBJ1-1; D remains unclear. Trimming stripped 1 base from V and 3 bases from J, with 6 bases between. The CDR3 is 13 residues long. CDR1 is KGHSH and CDR2 is LQKENI in the germline V gene. CDR3 in DNA: TGTGCCAGCTCACCACTGCAGGACACTGAAGCTTTCTTT. Its protein product is CASSPLQDTEAFF.

This clone was detected only once. This chain connects TRBV5-1 to TRBJ1-2; no definite D call. V lost 0 bases and J 4 bases, leaving 13 bases between the germline ends. Germline V CDR1 and CDR2: SGHRS, YFSETQ. This CDR3 is 15 amino acids long. The CDR3 loop reads CASSLDRVAPYGYTF. The CDR3 DNA reads as TGCGCCAGCAGCTTGGACCGGGTCGCGCCCTATGGCTACACCTTC. Variable domain in full (rest from reference TRBV5-1 and TRBJ1-2): KAGVTQTPRYLIKTRGQQVTLSCSPISGHRSVSWYQQTPGQGLQFLFEYFSETQRNKGNFPGRFSGRQFSNSRSEMNVSTLELGDSALYLCASSLDRVAPYGYTFGSGTRLTVV.

J is TRBJ1-6 and V is TRBV6-5; D unresolved. Germline-derived CDR1 and CDR2 are MNHEY and SVGAGI. Between the trimmed V and J ends, which lost 10 bases and 7 bases, there was a span of 14 bases. There are 13 residues in the CDR3. CDR3 sequence reads: CATTTTRNSPLHF. The CDR3 nucleotides read TGTGCCACAACGACTACGAGGAATTCACCCCTCCACTTT.

Of note for this clone: The same CDR3 can be traced to other DNA sequences in this sample. This rearrangement joins TRBV7-2 to TRBJ2-5, with D perhaps matching TRBD1 or TRBD2 (5 bases each). Germline CDR1 SGHTA, CDR2 FQGNSA. V was clipped by 4 bases and J by 1 base, with 13 bases between them. This CDR3 comprises 15 residues. CDR3 in DNA: TGTGCCAGCAGCTCGGGGTTAGGGGTCCAAGAGACCCAGTACTTC. This sequence encodes CASSSGLGVQETQYF.